The rows below give T cell receptor beta chains drawn from one sample of a study of T-cell reconstitution after alpha-beta-depleted transplantation in children. TCRdb reanalysed the PCR reads using MiXCR and keeps one entry per CDR3 protein. The data show about 20,000 distinct CDR3 sequences, approximately 13% seen once. Sequences were derived from PBMCs, mostly from graft donor cells, sampled 60 days after TCRalphabeta/CD19-depleted stem cell transplant. The source of these receptors is a female patient aged 2 to 10 who had a stem cell transplant for congenital amegakaryocytic thrombocytopenia, so the T cells may come from the graft donor. Each CDR3 is given with its conserved first and last residue. D genes are given only for firm matches. The size entry is marked missing in some rows and otherwise reads once, few, many or a size class.

D gene,clone size,V gene,J gene,CDR3 protein,CDR3 DNA
TRBD2,many,TRBV10-3,TRBJ2-2,CAISGLAGDTGELFF,TGTGCCATCAGTGGACTAGCGGGAGACACCGGGGAGCTGTTTTTT
TRBD1,many,TRBV20-1,TRBJ2-7,CSAHKLDRASTYEQYF,TGCAGTGCCCACAAGCTGGACAGGGCTTCAACCTACGAGCAGTACTTC
NA,NA,TRBV3-1,TRBJ2-5,CASCQDRAWGGETQYF,TGTGCCTCCTGCCAAGATCGGGCGTGGGGCGGGGAGACCCAGTACTTC
NA,many,TRBV11-2,TRBJ1-1,CASSKGRNTEAFF,TGTGCCAGCAGCAAAGGACGGAACACTGAAGCTTTCTTT
NA,many,TRBV18,TRBJ1-5,CASSRSTAYQPQHF,TGTGCCAGCTCCCGTTCGACAGCCTATCAGCCCCAGCATTTT
TRBD2,many,TRBV12-3/TRBV12-4,TRBJ2-3,CASDTPTSGITDTQYF,TGTGCCAGCGATACCCCGACTAGCGGGATCACAGATACGCAGTATTTT
NA,NA,TRBV28,TRBJ1-2,CASSRTVWATGYTF,TGTGCCAGCAGTCGGACAGTTTGGGCGACAGGCTACACCTTC
NA,many,TRBV10-3,TRBJ1-5,CAISDFGRDPQHF,TGTGCCATCAGTGACTTTGGGAGGGACCCCCAGCATTTT
NA,NA,TRBV30,TRBJ2-3,CASRTDTQYF,TGTGCCTCACGGACAGATACGCAGTATTTT
TRBD1,NA,TRBV19,TRBJ2-3,CASSTGTGITDTQYF,TGTGCCAGTAGTACCGGGACAGGGATAACAGATACGCAGTATTTT
NA,once,TRBV7-2,TRBJ1-4,CASSSWGLGEKLFF,TGTGCCAGCAGCTCTTGGGGCCTAGGTGAAAAACTGTTTTTT
NA,many,TRBV6-2/TRBV6-3,TRBJ2-7,CASTSVYEQYF,TGTGCCAGCACGTCCGTCTACGAGCAGTACTTC